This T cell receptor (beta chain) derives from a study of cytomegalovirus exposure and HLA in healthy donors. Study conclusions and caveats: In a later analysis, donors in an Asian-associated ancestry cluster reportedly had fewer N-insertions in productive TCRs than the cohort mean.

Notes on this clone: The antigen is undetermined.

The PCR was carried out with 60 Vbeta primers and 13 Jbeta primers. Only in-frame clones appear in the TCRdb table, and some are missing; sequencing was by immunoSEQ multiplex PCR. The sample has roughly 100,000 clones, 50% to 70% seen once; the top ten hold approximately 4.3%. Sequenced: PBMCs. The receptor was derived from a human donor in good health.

The CDR3, as DNA: TGTGCCAGCAGTGCCGCGGACATTTACAATGAGCAGTTCTTC. This codes for CASSAADIYNEQFF. This sequence joins TRBV28 and TRBJ2-1, with a tentative D call TRBD1 (5 bases). CDR3 length equals 14 residues. Germline loops: CDR1 MDHEN, CDR2 SYDVKM. Trimming stripped 5 bases from V and 4 bases from J, with 12 bases between. Together with reference TRBV28 and TRBJ2-1, the CDR3 gives the full variable domain: DVKVTQSSRYLVKRTGEKVFLECVQDMDHENMFWYRQDPGLGLRLIYFSYDVKMKEKGDIPEGYSVSREKKERFSLILESASTNQTSMYLCASSAADIYNEQFFGPGTRLTVL.